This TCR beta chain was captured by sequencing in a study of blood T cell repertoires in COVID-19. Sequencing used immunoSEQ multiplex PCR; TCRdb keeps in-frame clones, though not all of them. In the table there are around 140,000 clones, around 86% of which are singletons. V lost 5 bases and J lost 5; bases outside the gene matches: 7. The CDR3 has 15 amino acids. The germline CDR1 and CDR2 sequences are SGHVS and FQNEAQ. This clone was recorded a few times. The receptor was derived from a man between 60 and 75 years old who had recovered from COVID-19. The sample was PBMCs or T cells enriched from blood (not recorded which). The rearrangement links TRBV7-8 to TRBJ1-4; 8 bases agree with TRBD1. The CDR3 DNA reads TGTGCCAGCAGCACAAACAGGGGGGCCAATGAAAAACTGTTTTTT. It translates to CASSTNRGANEKLFF.